The 24 T cell receptor beta chains presented below share a single source sample, sequenced in a study of shared clonotypes between healthy human individuals. CD45RO negativity and positive selection for CCR7 defined naive CD8 cells, a population that excluded terminally differentiated effector memory CD45RA+ cells. The data were produced by immunoSEQ multiplex PCR, yet TCRdb's version contains in-frame clones alone and is incomplete. Found here are 1.5 million to 2.5 million clones, roughly 95% of them singletons; the top ten hold less than 1.5%. Material: naive CD8+ T cells sorted from blood. Receptor source: a man between 18 and 29 years old in good health.

Remarks on this clone: The same CDR3 can be traced to other DNA sequences in this sample. The V gene is TRBV28, the J gene TRBJ2-7; 10 bases align to TRBD1. This CDR3 spans 14 amino acids. Germline V gene sequence: CDR1 MDHEN, CDR2 SYDVKM. The junction had 5 bases not matched to a gene; V was cut back by 6 bases and J by 3 bases. The DNA for the CDR3 is TGTGCCAGCAGCCCCCGGGACAGGGGCTACGAGCAGTACTTC. Protein product: CASSPRDRGYEQYF.

The CDR3 DNA is TGTGCCAGAAAGCGAGGGAGGGGGGCTCCCGGGGAGCTGTTTTTT. Translated, it gives CARKRGRGAPGELFF. This chain uses TRBV7-5 with TRBJ2-2; the DNA was not compared with TRBD2, the D call given in the table. TRBV7-5 corresponds to a pseudogene. The CDR3 spans 15 residues.

The rearrangement uses TRBV6-1 and TRBJ1-1; D not resolved. Germline assignment: CDR1 MNHNS and CDR2 SASEGT. This CDR3 contains 15 residues. V lost 2 bases and J 0 bases, leaving 10 bases between the germline ends. CDR3 region: CASSEYTGLNTEAFF. The CDR3 DNA sequence: TGTGCCAGCAGTGAATATACGGGATTGAACACTGAAGCTTTCTTT.

This rearrangement joins TRBV7-2 to TRBJ2-5, with 10 nucleotides matching TRBD2. J was trimmed by 4 bases and V by 5 bases; bases with no gene match: 10. The CDR3 runs to 16 residues. Per the germline V gene, CDR1 is SGHTA and CDR2 is FQGNSA. The CDR3 DNA sequence: TGTGCCAGCAGCCAACGGACTAGCGGAGAAGGAGAGACCCAGTACTTC. Residues: CASSQRTSGEGETQYF.

This clone was counted a single time. The chain combines TRBV30 with TRBJ2-1, with D unresolved. In germline, CDR1 is GTSNPN, CDR2 SVGIG (reference sequence). V was cut by 4 bases and J by 7 bases, with 11 bases left in between. CDR3 length equals 12 residues. The CDR3 is CAWKIGGNEQFF. CDR3 DNA sequence: TGTGCCTGGAAAATCGGTGGAAATGAGCAGTTCTTC.

CDR3 in amino acids: CAGGTTPYEQYF. As DNA, the CDR3 is TGTGCCGGCGGGACTACACCTTACGAGCAGTACTTC. The chain combines TRBV6-6 with TRBJ2-7, with 7 bases fitting TRBD2. Germline V gene data show CDR1 as MNHNY and CDR2 as SVGAGI (reference sequence). With 11 bases clipped from V and 4 bases from J, the junction kept 8 bases outside the gene matches. CDR3 length: 12 amino acids.

J is TRBJ1-1 and V is TRBV11-2; D possibly corresponds to TRBD1 (5 bases). The germline V and J ends were trimmed by 1 base and 1 base, with 13 bases remaining between them. Germline CDR1 and CDR2: SGHAT and FQNNGV. CDR3 length: 16 amino acids. CDR3 amino acids: CASSLVRRGANTEAFF. DNA of the CDR3: TGTGCCAGCAGCTTAGTAAGGAGGGGCGCGAACACTGAAGCTTTCTTT.

To note about this clone: At the DNA level, this CDR3 is encoded by other sequences in the same sample as well. The chain joins TRBV6-5 to TRBJ1-3; D is unresolved. The germline CDR1 and CDR2 sequences are MNHEY and SVGAGI. V was trimmed by 0 bases and J by 0 bases, leaving 6 bases between them. CDR3 length: 15 amino acids. In nucleotides, the CDR3 is TGTGCCAGCAGTTACTCGACCAGCTCTGGAAACACCATATATTTT. Residues: CASSYSTSSGNTIYF.

The chain is built from TRBV9 and TRBJ1-2, with D unresolved. CDR3 length: 12 amino acids. The V gene's germline CDR1 is SGDLS and CDR2 YYNGEE. V lost 3 bases and J lost 3, with 6 bases in between. The CDR3 spells CASSAWDYGYTF. For the CDR3, the DNA is TGTGCCAGCAGCGCGTGGGACTATGGCTACACCTTC.

The chain uses TRBV6-5 and TRBJ2-7; TRBD1 matches 7 bases. CDR1 is MNHEY, CDR2 SVGAGI, per germline. V was clipped by 6 bases and J by 4 bases; unmatched bases: 12. CDR3 length equals 15 residues. The CDR3: CASRMGAGGRYEQYF. CDR3 coding DNA: TGTGCCAGCAGAATGGGAGCAGGGGGTCGATACGAGCAGTACTTC.

In regard to this clone: Other DNA variants within this sample encode the same CDR3. The chain employs TRBV7-9 and TRBJ2-7; D is unclear. Trimming shortened V by 5 bases and J by 2 bases, and 4 bases separated the two germline ends. CDR1 is SEHNR, CDR2 FQNEAQ, per germline (reference sequence). CDR3 length: 11 residues. The CDR3 protein is CASSATYEQYF. CDR3 DNA sequence: TGTGCCAGCAGCGCCACCTACGAGCAGTACTTC.

The chain uses TRBV6-5 and TRBJ1-1; D may be TRBD1 (6 bases). Germline CDR1 MNHEY, CDR2 SVGAGI. Trimming stripped 2 bases from V and 1 base from J, with 14 bases between. This CDR3 contains 16 residues. CDR3 DNA: TGTGCCAGCAGTTACGGGTCAGGGGAAGGGAACACTGAAGCTTTCTTT. It codes for CASSYGSGEGNTEAFF.

The chain employs TRBV5-1 and TRBJ2-5, with D tentatively TRBD2 (5 bases). Germline lookup yields CDR1 SGHRS and CDR2 YFSETQ. The CDR3 runs 14 residues. V shed 1 base and J shed 2 bases, with 9 bases lying between them. CDR3 nucleotide sequence: TGCGCCAGCAGCTTGTTTCGGGAACAAGAGACCCAGTACTTC. Its protein is CASSLFREQETQYF.

Of note for this clone: Other DNA sequences in the same sample also yield this CDR3. The chain carries TRBV13 and TRBJ2-3; D call uncertain. The CDR3 contains 14 residues. CDR1 and CDR2 (germline): PRHDT, FYEKMQ (reference sequence). The V end was cut by 2 bases, the J end by 2 bases, with 8 bases between. The CDR3 here is CASSLRGSTDTQYF. The CDR3 bases are TGTGCCAGCAGCTTAAGAGGATCCACAGATACGCAGTATTTT.

The V gene is TRBV7-9, the J gene TRBJ2-1; D is undetermined. Germline-derived CDR1 and CDR2 are SEHNR and FQNEAQ (reference sequence). The CDR3 runs to 13 residues. V was clipped by 5 bases and J by 5 bases, with 10 bases between them. CDR3 DNA sequence: TGTGCCAGCAGCCCTCTTGGGAACAATGAGCAGTTCTTC. This sequence encodes CASSPLGNNEQFF.

The V and J genes are TRBV7-9 and TRBJ1-1, with D unclear. The V end was cut by 6 bases, the J end by 6 bases, with 11 bases between. The germline CDR1 and CDR2 sequences are SEHNR and FQNEAQ (reference sequence). CDR3 length: 12 residues. In DNA, the CDR3 is TGTGCCAGCAGTACCGGCGGCCCTGAAGCTTTCTTT. Protein sequence: CASSTGGPEAFF.

The chain has TRBV5-6 and TRBJ2-1; D not certain. Looked up from germline, CDR1 is SGHDT and CDR2 is YYEEEE. V lost 6 bases and J lost 5, with 18 bases in between. CDR3 length: 15 residues. CDR3 residues: CASIQTSWAHNEQFF. CDR3 coding DNA: TGTGCCAGCATTCAAACCTCATGGGCCCACAATGAGCAGTTCTTC. Using reference TRBV5-6 and TRBJ2-1 for the parts outside the CDR3, the full variable domain is DAGVTQSPTHLIKTRGQQVTLRCSPKSGHDTVSWYQQALGQGPQFIFQYYEEEERQRGNFPDRFSGHQFPNYSSELNVNALLLGDSALYLCASIQTSWAHNEQFFGPGTRLTVL.

The count of this clone is one. In DNA, the CDR3 is TGTGCCAGCAGCTTTGGGGTAGGCTACGAGCAGTACTTC. Amino acids: CASSFGVGYEQYF. The chain couples TRBV7-2 to TRBJ2-7, with D unclear. The CDR3 contains 13 residues. V lost 3 bases, J lost 3 bases, and 9 bases lay in between. CDR1 and CDR2 from the germline V gene are SGHTA and FQGNSA.

The chain is built from TRBV18 and TRBJ2-7; 7 nucleotides align to TRBD1. CDR1 is KGHSH and CDR2 is LQKENI in the germline V gene. V was clipped by 2 bases and J by 2 bases; unmatched bases: 6. The CDR3 has 15 residues. In DNA form, the CDR3 reads TGTGCCAGCTCACCAACCGGGACAGACCCCTACGAGCAGTACTTC. Protein: CASSPTGTDPYEQYF.

V usage is TRBV7-6 and J usage is TRBJ2-7; the D gene is possibly TRBD2 (6 bases). Trimming took off 5 bases at V and 3 bases at J, with 14 bases between the two ends. This CDR3 has 14 residues. CDR1 and CDR2 from the germline V gene are SGHVS and FNYEAQ. The CDR3 reads CASSGGDRSYEQYF. The CDR3 nucleotides read TGTGCCAGCAGCGGCGGGGACCGCAGCTACGAGCAGTACTTC.

The chain couples TRBV6-1 to TRBJ2-5, with TRBD2 matching 11 bases. The CDR3 loop spans 15 amino acids. Germline values: CDR1 MNHNS, CDR2 SASEGT. The V segment lost 4 bases and the J segment 4 bases; nucleotides outside the gene matches: 5. The CDR3 reads CASSVAGGVGETQYF. Written as DNA, the CDR3 is TGTGCCAGCAGTGTAGCGGGGGGGGTAGGAGAGACCCAGTACTTC.

The V call is TRBV5-5, the J call TRBJ1-3; no clear D. The CDR3 has 16 amino acids. CDR1 is SGHKS, CDR2 YYEKEE, per germline (reference sequence). Trimming pared 4 bases from V and 0 bases from J, leaving 14 bases between. The CDR3 sequence is CASSPEWTVSGNTIYF. The CDR3 DNA reads TGTGCCAGCAGCCCGGAATGGACGGTCTCTGGAAACACCATATATTTT.

Concerning this clone: Additional DNA sequences in this sample encode the identical CDR3. The CDR3 DNA reads as TGCGCCAGCAGTGACTCGACCGGGGAGCTGTTTTTT. This gives the protein CASSDSTGELFF. V usage is TRBV10-1 and J usage is TRBJ2-2; D not resolved. CDR3 length: 12 amino acids. Germline CDR1 WNHNN, CDR2 SYGVQD (reference sequence). The V gene lost 3 bases and the J gene lost 5 bases, with 4 bases spanning the gap.

This sequence joins TRBV7-6 and TRBJ2-7, with D possibly being TRBD1 or TRBD2 (6 bases each). Deletions cut 1 base from V and 5 bases from J, with 15 bases between. Germline V lookup: CDR1 SGHVS, CDR2 FNYEAQ. This CDR3 spans 15 amino acids. Written as DNA, the CDR3 is TGTGCCAGCAGCTTAGTTCGTGGGGGGCTTGACGAGCAGTACTTC. Amino acids: CASSLVRGGLDEQYF.